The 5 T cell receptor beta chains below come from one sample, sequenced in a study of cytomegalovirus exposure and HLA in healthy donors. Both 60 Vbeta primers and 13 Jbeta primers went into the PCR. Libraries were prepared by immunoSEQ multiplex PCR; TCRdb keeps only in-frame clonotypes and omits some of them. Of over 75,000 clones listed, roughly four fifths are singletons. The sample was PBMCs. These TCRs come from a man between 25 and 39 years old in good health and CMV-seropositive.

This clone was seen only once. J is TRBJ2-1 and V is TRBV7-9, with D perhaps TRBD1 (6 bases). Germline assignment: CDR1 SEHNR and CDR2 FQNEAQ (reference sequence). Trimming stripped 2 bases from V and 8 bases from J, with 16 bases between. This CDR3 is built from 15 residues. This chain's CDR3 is CASSLSPLKGDEQFF. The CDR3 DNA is TGTGCCAGCAGCTTATCCCCCCTGAAGGGGGATGAGCAGTTCTTC. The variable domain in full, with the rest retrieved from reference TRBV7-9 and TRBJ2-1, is DTGVSQNPRHKITKRGQNVTFRCDPISEHNRLYWYRQTLGQGPEFLTYFQNEAQLEKSRLLSDRFSAERPKGSFSTLEIQRTEQGDSAMYLCASSLSPLKGDEQFFGPGTRLTVL.

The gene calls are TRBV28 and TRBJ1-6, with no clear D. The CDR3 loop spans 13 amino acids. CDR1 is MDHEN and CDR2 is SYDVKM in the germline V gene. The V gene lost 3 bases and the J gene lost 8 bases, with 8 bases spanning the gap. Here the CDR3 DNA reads TGTGCCAGCAGTTTCGGGAGGGATTCACCCCTCCACTTT. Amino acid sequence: CASSFGRDSPLHF.

As DNA, the CDR3 is TGTGCCAGCAGTCGACCATCGACAGGAATGTTTGGCTACACCTTC. Amino acid sequence: CASSRPSTGMFGYTF. The V call is TRBV6-1, the J call TRBJ1-2; D may be TRBD1 (6 bases). Germline-derived CDR1 and CDR2 are MNHNS and SASEGT. The CDR3 extends over 15 amino acids. V was cut by 5 bases and J by 7 bases, with 20 bases left in between.

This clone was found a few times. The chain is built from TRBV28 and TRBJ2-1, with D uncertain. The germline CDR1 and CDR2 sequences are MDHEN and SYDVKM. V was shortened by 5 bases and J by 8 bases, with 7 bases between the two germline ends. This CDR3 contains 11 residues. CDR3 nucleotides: TGTGCCAGCAGTATCCGGGATGAGCAGTTCTTC. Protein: CASSIRDEQFF.

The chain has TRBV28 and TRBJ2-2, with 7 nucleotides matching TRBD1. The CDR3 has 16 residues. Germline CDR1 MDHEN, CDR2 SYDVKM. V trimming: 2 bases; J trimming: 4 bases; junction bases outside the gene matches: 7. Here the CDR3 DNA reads TGTGCCAGCAGTTTACCCCCGACAGGGATCACCGGGGAGCTGTTTTTT. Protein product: CASSLPPTGITGELFF.